The T cell receptor (beta chain) described here comes from a study of blood T cell repertoires in COVID-19. In the authors' workflow: Estimated nucleated cell counts came from reference gene primer amplification. Only in-frame clones appear in the TCRdb table, and some are missing; sequencing was by immunoSEQ multiplex PCR. The V and J calls and clone size were taken over from that table, and D and trimming were inferred from the DNA. This table has 60,000 or so clones, roughly 79% appearing once. This TCR was recovered from a man in his fifties or sixties with acute or convalescent COVID-19. Sequencing input: peripheral blood.

DNA of the CDR3: TGTGCCAGCAGTGAAGCGCTTCGGGACAGGGTCTACAATGAGCAGTTCTTC. Translation: CASSEALRDRVYNEQFF. This chain connects TRBV6-1 to TRBJ2-1, with TRBD1 matching 9 bases. Trimming removed 0 bases from V and 3 bases from J; junction bases left unmatched: 6. This CDR3 is 17 amino acids long. Germline values: CDR1 MNHNS, CDR2 SASEGT.